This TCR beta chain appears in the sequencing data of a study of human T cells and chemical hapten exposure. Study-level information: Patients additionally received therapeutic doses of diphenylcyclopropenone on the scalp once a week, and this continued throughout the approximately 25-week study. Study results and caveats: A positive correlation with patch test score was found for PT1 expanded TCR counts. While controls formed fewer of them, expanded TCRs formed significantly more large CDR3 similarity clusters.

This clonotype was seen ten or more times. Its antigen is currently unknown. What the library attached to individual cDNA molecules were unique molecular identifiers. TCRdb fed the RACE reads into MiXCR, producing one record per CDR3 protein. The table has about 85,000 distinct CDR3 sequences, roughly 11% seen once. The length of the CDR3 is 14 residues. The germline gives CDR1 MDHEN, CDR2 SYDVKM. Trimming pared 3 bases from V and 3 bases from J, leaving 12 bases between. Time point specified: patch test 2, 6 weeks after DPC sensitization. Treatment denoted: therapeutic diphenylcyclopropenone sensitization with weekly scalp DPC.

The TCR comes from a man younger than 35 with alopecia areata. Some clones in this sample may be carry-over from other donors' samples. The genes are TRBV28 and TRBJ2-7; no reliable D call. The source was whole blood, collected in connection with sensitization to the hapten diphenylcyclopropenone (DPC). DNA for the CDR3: TGTGCCAGCAGTTTTCGTGGTCTCGGCTACGAGCAGTACTTC. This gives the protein CASSFRGLGYEQYF.